A single count supports the clone carrying this T cell receptor (beta chain). Its specificity is unknown. Donors were drawn from the approximately 120-subject validation cohort, separate from the approximately 640-subject first cohort. This sample is drawn from a study of cytomegalovirus exposure and HLA in healthy donors. The wider study: Per a later analysis, the approximately 620 first-cohort and over 90 validation repertoires shared one platform. Points from the study as a whole: Under in vitro conditions, a few CMV-associated chains were confirmed as specific for CMV antigens.

Method: immunoSEQ multiplex PCR; TCRdb's copy keeps in-frame clones and lacks some. The data hold approximately 150,000 clones, with around nine tenths observed a single time. The sample taken for sequencing was PBMCs. This receptor was identified in a young woman in good health and CMV-seronegative.

The CDR3 sequence is CASSPVGTSAYNEQFF. The CDR3 nucleotides read TGTGCCAGCAGCCCCGTTGGAACTAGCGCATACAATGAGCAGTTCTTC. The chain uses TRBV7-9 and TRBJ2-1, with 7 bases lining up with TRBD2. Germline loops: CDR1 SEHNR, CDR2 FQNEAQ (reference sequence). V shed 5 bases and J 4 bases; nucleotides not matched to a gene: 11. This CDR3 spans 16 amino acids.